Given below is one T cell receptor beta chain in context. Its antigen remains unidentified. It was with random hexamers that 0.5 to 1 ug RNA was reverse transcribed. Amplification of TCR beta CDR3 was carried out by immunoSEQ multiplex PCR, which covered 54 Vbeta and 13 Jbeta segments. Each CDR3 protein is one row after TCRdb ran MiXCR on the immunoSEQ multiplex PCR reads. In the table there are about 150,000 distinct CDR3 sequences, roughly 95% of which are singletons. These data come from a study of CD8 T cells in Susac syndrome. Study-wide context: Sequenced Susac syndrome patients included five or six with active disease and 8 or 9 who were in remission.

The authors negatively isolated CD8+ and CD4+ T cells and FACS-enriched TEMRA cells. The CDR3 runs 14 residues. Trimming took off 5 bases at V and 8 bases at J, with 15 bases between the two ends. Germline CDR1 SGHAT, CDR2 FQNNGV. Notes on the study in general: Repertoires of Susac syndrome CD4+ T cells lacked clonal expansion.

Sequencing was carried out using CD4+ T cells from PBMCs. The sequence derives from a human donor with Susac syndrome. The V call is TRBV11-2, the J call TRBJ1-4; no clear D gene. CDR3 amino acids: CASSPALEGEKLFF. CDR3 coding DNA: TGTGCCAGCAGCCCAGCCCTGGAAGGAGAAAAACTGTTTTTT.